This T cell receptor (beta chain) is drawn from a study of technical replicates of blood from several donors. Assay used: immunoSEQ multiplex PCR; TCRdb lists only in-frame clones, some missing. The sample lists more than 65,000 clones, around 94% seen once, with 0.35% to 0.45% in the top ten. CDR3 length: 15 residues. With 7 bases removed from V and 0 bases from J, the gap between germline ends came to 15 bases. CDR1 is SNHLY, CDR2 FYNNEI, per germline. The chain uses TRBV2 and TRBJ2-5; D possibly corresponds to TRBD1 (6 bases). This sequence was found in a human donor in good health. The sequenced sample consisted of T cells isolated from PBMCs. CDR3 loop: CASTGRGLNQETQYF. Here the CDR3 DNA reads TGTGCCAGCACAGGCAGGGGCCTGAACCAAGAGACCCAGTACTTC.